In this sample, the clone carrying this TCR beta chain turned up a few times. There are 15 residues in the CDR3. Trimming took 4 bases from V and 3 from J; bases not matched to a gene: 6. Germline V lookup: CDR1 MNHEY, CDR2 SMNVEV (reference sequence). TCRdb reprocessed the RT-PCR reads with MiXCR, giving one entry per CDR3 protein. The sample holds approximately 720,000 distinct CDR3 sequences; 12% to 15% are singletons and the top ten take roughly 3.6%. The sequencing input was memory CD4+ T cells from blood. This sequence originates from a female donor in good health, serving as a healthy control. The genes are TRBV27 and TRBJ2-4; 7 nucleotides match TRBD2. The CDR3 here is CASSSPASGKNIQYF. The CDR3 DNA reads TGTGCCAGCAGTTCGCCCGCTAGCGGCAAAAACATTCAGTACTTC.